This T cell receptor beta chain was found in a study of CD8 T cells in Susac syndrome. CDR1 and CDR2 from the germline V gene are SEHNR and FQNEAQ (reference sequence). The CDR3 spans 13 residues. V lost 5 bases, J lost 8 bases, and 15 bases lay in between. With random hexamers, 0.5 to 1 ug RNA was reverse transcribed. By means of immunoSEQ multiplex PCR, TCR beta CDR3 spanning 54 Vbeta and 13 Jbeta underwent amplification. TCRdb used MiXCR to reprocess the immunoSEQ multiplex PCR reads, holding one entry per CDR3 protein. The sample holds 150,000 to 200,000 distinct CDR3 sequences, roughly 93% seen once. High-throughput TCR beta sequencing covered peripheral CD8+ and CD4+ T cells. The CD8+ and CD4+ T cells were negatively isolated, with the TEMRA cells enriched by FACS.

This receptor was identified in a human donor in good health. V usage is TRBV7-9 and J usage is TRBJ1-2; D unclear. Material: CD4+ T cells from PBMCs. The CDR3 DNA reads as TGTGCCAGCAGCAGTCGGACCAGACTGGGCTACACCTTC. Translation: CASSSRTRLGYTF.